The entry below gives a single T cell receptor beta chain sequence along with its context. This entry belongs to a study of T cell changes during pregnancy in multiple sclerosis. CDR1 is MNHNS, CDR2 SASEGT, per germline. Trimming cost V 8 bases and J 7 bases; bases outside gene matches: 9. The CDR3 covers 14 residues. Assay used: immunoSEQ multiplex PCR; TCRdb lists only in-frame clones, some missing. In the table there are 30,000 to 45,000 clones, approximately 92% of which are singletons. The chain recombines TRBV6-1 with TRBJ1-4; 8 bases align to TRBD1. The TCR originated in a female donor with multiple sclerosis, enrolled in a pregnancy study. Material: PBMCs (not recorded whether the cells were cultured). CDR3 region: CASYTDRGAEKLFF. CDR3 in DNA: TGTGCCAGCTATACCGACAGGGGCGCTGAAAAACTGTTTTTT.